The 11 T cell receptor beta chains below come from one sample, sequenced in a study of shared clonotypes between healthy human individuals. CD8 cells regarded as naive lacked CD45RO, were positively chosen for CCR7, and omitted terminally differentiated effector memory CD45RA+ cells. TCRdb's table, derived via immunoSEQ multiplex PCR, lists solely in-frame clones and lacks some. Among hundreds of thousands of clones listed, nearly 95% were seen once. Sequenced input: naive CD8+ T cells sorted from blood. These TCRs come from a man between 25 and 39 years old in good health.

The chain employs TRBV27 and TRBJ2-3, with D possibly TRBD1 on 6 matching bases. Trimming took 3 bases from V and 6 from J, leaving 22 bases between them. The CDR3 has 17 amino acids. Germline V gene lookup returns CDR1 MNHEY and CDR2 SMNVEV (reference sequence). CDR3 in amino acids: CASSLTGDQGHSDTQYF. The CDR3 DNA sequence: TGTGCCAGCAGTTTGACCGGGGACCAGGGACATTCGGATACGCAGTATTTT.

This rearrangement joins TRBV29-1 to TRBJ2-3; tentatively, D is TRBD1 or TRBD2 (5 bases each). This CDR3 region has 18 residues. Germline V CDR1 and CDR2: SQVTM, ANQGSEA. Trimming took 2 bases from V and 0 from J, leaving 21 bases between them. CDR3 coding DNA: TGCAGCGTTGAATTGTGGGTCTCCAGGGAGACTAGCACAGATACGCAGTATTTT. Protein sequence: CSVELWVSRETSTDTQYF.

The V and J genes are TRBV14 and TRBJ2-7; D gene ambiguous. CDR1 is SGHDN, CDR2 FVKESK, per germline. Trimming took off 3 bases at V and 5 bases at J, with 14 bases between the two ends. The CDR3 sequence is 14 residues long. This chain's CDR3 is CASSQSRLGNEQYF. The DNA of the CDR3 is TGTGCCAGCAGCCAGTCCAGACTCGGTAACGAGCAGTACTTC.

This clone has just one count. The V and J genes are TRBV27 and TRBJ2-5; 7 positions match TRBD2. This CDR3 contains 15 residues. Unmatched junction bases numbered 13, after V lost 8 bases and J lost 4 bases. Germline V gene sequence: CDR1 MNHEY, CDR2 SMNVEV (reference sequence). CDR3 protein: CASSGWGGAGETQYF. As DNA, the CDR3 is TGTGCCAGCTCGGGGTGGGGGGGAGCAGGAGAGACCCAGTACTTC.

The chain recombines TRBV28 with TRBJ2-1; 7 nucleotides agree with TRBD2. The CDR3 loop spans 16 amino acids. V lost 7 bases and J lost 4; bases outside the gene matches: 13. The germline V gene encodes CDR1 MDHEN and CDR2 SYDVKM. DNA of the CDR3: TGTGCCAGCAATCCACACTATGCGGGAGAGTACAATGAGCAGTTCTTC. Translation gives CASNPHYAGEYNEQFF.

In this sample, this clone turned up once. The V gene is TRBV6-1, the J gene TRBJ2-7; D perhaps matches TRBD2 (6 bases). From germline, CDR1 is MNHNS and CDR2 SASEGT. The CDR3 sequence is 14 residues long. Trimming left V 3 bases short and J 2 bases short, with 11 bases between. The CDR3 nucleotides are TGTGCCAGCAGTGATGGAGGGTTTCCCTACGAGCAGTACTTC. This sequence encodes CASSDGGFPYEQYF.

The V call is TRBV27, the J call TRBJ1-3; D gene uncertain. The CDR3 has 14 amino acids. Germline-derived CDR1 and CDR2 are MNHEY and SMNVEV (reference sequence). V gave up 8 bases and J gave up 3 bases, with 14 bases separating them. Written as DNA, the CDR3 is TGTGCCAGCTCGTCCTACCTGGGTGGAAACACCATATATTTT. Amino acids: CASSSYLGGNTIYF.

The genes are TRBV2 and TRBJ1-2; the D gene is possibly TRBD1 (5 bases). The CDR3 covers 17 residues. CDR1 is SNHLY, CDR2 FYNNEI, per germline. V was shortened by 2 bases and J by 0 bases, with 16 bases between the two germline ends. The CDR3 region is CASSEIEGAEANYGYTF. DNA of the CDR3: TGTGCCAGCAGTGAAATTGAAGGGGCCGAAGCTAACTATGGCTACACCTTC.

The chain uses TRBV27 and TRBJ2-7; D possibly corresponds to TRBD2 (6 bases). Germline V gives CDR1 MNHEY, CDR2 SMNVEV (reference sequence). CDR3 length equals 15 residues. V was clipped by 2 bases and J by 4 bases, with 15 bases between them. CDR3 amino acids: CASSLTAEGKYEQYF. DNA for the CDR3: TGTGCCAGCAGTTTAACCGCGGAGGGGAAATACGAGCAGTACTTC.

In this sample, this clone turned up a few times. The chain links TRBV10-3 to TRBJ2-7, with a weak D call TRBD1 (5 bases). The V gene's germline CDR1 is ENHRY and CDR2 SYGVKD. This CDR3 region has 13 residues. V lost 2 bases, J lost 4 bases, and 9 bases lay in between. The CDR3 protein is CAISEGQAYEQYF. The CDR3 DNA is TGTGCCATCAGTGAGGGACAAGCTTACGAGCAGTACTTC.

This rearrangement joins TRBV11-2 to TRBJ1-1, with 9 bases that match TRBD1. The trim removed 6 bases at V and 1 base at J, leaving 12 bases unmatched. Germline values: CDR1 SGHAT, CDR2 FQNNGV. This CDR3 contains 17 residues. CDR3 protein: CASRSGATGGWNTEAFF. The CDR3 nucleotides are TGTGCCAGCAGATCTGGGGCCACAGGGGGCTGGAACACTGAAGCTTTCTTT.